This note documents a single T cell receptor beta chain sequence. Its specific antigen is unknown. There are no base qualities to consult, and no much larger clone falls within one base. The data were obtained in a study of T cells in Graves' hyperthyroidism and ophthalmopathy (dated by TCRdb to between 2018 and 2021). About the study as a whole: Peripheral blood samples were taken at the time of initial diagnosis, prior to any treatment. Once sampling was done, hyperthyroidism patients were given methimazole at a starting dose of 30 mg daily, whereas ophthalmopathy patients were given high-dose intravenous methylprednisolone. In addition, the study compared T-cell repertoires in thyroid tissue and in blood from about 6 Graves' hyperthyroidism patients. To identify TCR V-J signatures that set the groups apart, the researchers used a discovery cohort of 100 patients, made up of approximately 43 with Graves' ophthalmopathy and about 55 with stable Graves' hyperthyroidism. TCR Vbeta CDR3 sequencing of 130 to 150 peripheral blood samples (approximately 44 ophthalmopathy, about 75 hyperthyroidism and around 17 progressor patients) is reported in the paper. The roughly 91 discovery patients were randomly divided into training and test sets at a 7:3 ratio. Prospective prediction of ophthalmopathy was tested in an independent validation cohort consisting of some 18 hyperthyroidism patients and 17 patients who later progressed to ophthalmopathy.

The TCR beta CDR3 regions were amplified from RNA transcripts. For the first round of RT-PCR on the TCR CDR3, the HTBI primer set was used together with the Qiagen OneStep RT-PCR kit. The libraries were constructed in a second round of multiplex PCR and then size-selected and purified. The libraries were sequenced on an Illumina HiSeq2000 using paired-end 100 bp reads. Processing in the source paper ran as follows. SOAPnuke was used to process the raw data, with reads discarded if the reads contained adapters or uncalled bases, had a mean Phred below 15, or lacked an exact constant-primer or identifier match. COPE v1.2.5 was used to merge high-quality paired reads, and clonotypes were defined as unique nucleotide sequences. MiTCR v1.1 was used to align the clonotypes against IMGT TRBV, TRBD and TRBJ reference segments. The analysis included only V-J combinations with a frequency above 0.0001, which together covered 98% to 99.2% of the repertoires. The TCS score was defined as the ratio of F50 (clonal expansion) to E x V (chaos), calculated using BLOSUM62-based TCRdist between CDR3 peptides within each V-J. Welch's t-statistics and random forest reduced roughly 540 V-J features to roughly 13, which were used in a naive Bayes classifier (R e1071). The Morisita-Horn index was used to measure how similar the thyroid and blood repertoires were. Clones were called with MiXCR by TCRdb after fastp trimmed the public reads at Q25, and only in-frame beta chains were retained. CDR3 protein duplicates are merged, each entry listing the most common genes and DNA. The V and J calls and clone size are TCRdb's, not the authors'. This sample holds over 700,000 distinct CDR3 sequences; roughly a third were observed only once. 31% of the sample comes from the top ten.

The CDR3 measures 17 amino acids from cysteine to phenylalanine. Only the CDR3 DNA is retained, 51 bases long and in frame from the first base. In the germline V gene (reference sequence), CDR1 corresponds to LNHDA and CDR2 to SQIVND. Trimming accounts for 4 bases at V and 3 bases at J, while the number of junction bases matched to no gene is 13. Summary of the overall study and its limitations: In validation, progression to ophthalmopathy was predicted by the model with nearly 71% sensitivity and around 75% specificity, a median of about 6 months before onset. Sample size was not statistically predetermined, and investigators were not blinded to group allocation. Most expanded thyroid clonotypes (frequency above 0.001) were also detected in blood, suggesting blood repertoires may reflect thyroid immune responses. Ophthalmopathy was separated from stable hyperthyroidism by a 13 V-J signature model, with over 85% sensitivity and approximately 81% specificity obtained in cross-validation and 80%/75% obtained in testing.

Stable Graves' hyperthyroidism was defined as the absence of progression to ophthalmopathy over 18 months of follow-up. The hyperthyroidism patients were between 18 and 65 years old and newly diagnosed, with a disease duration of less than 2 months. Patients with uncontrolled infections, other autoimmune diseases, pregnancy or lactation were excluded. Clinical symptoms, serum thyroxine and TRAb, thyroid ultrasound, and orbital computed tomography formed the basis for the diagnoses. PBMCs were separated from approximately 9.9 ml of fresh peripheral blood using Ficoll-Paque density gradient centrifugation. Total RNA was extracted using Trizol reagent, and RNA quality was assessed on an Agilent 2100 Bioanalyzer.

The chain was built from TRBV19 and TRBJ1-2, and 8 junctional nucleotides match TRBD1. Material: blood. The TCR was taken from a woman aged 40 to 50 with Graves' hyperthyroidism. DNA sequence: TGTGCCAGTAGTAAAACGGACAGGGCCTCAGAATACTATGGCTACACCTTC. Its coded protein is CASSKTDRASEYYGYTF.